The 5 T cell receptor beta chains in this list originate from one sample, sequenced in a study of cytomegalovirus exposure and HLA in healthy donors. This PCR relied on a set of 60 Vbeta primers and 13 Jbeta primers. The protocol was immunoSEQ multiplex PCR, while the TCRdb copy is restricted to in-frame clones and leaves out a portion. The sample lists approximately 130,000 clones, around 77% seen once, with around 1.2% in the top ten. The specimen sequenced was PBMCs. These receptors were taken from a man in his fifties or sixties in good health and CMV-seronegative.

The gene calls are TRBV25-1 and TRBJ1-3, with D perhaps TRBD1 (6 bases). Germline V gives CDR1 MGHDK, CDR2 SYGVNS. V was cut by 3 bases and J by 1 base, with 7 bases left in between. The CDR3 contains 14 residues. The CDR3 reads CASSEGASGNTIYF. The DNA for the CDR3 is TGTGCCAGCAGTGAGGGGGCATCTGGAAACACCATATATTTT.

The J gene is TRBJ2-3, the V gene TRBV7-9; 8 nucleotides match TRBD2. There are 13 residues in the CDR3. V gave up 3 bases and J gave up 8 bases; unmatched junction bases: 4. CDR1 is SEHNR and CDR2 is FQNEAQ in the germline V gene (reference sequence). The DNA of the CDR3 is TGTGCCAGCAGCTTCGGGGGGGAGAGTACGCAGTATTTT. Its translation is CASSFGGESTQYF.

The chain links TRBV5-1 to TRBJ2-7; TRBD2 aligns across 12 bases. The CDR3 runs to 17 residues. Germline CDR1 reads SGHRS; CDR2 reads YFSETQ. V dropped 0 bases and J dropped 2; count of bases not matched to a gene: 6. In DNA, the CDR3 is TGCGCCAGCAGCTTGGACCCGCCTAGCGGGGGGGCCTACGAGCAGTACTTC. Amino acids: CASSLDPPSGGAYEQYF.

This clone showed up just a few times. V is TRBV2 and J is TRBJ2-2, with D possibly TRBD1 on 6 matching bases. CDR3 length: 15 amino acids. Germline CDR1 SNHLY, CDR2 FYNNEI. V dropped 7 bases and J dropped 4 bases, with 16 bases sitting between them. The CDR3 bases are TGTGCCAGCATTTCCCGACAGGAGATCACCGGGGAGCTGTTTTTT. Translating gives CASISRQEITGELFF.

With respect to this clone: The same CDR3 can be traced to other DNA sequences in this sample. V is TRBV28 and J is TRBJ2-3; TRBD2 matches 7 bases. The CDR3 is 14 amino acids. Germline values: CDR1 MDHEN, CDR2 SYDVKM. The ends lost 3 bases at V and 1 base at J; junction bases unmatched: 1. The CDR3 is CASSLGGGTDTQYF. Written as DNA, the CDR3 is TGTGCCAGCAGTTTGGGAGGGGGCACAGATACGCAGTATTTT.